The clone carrying this TCR beta chain was seen a few times. What it binds is not known. The sample is drawn from a study of OX40 agonist ivuxolimab in advanced cancers. Findings and limits, study-wide: Averaged across samples, CD8+ T cells carried more expanded clones than CD4+ did.

Measured with immunoSEQ multiplex PCR; TCRdb has only the in-frame clones, and not every one. The table has about 15,000 clones, 86% seen once; the top ten hold under 0.75%. CDR1 is SGHRS, CDR2 YFSETQ, per germline. Trimming shortened V by 1 base and J by 4 bases, and 11 bases separated the two germline ends. The CDR3 is 14 amino acids. This clonotype was obtained from an adult with an advanced solid tumor such as melanoma, head and neck, liver or kidney cancer. The chain employs TRBV5-1 and TRBJ1-1; D is ambiguous. The sequences come from CD4+ or CD8+ T cells sorted from blood, collected in a trial of the OX40 agonist ivuxolimab. CDR3 coding DNA: TGCGCCAGCAGCTTGAACAGTGAAATCACTGAAGCTTTCTTT. Protein product: CASSLNSEITEAFF.